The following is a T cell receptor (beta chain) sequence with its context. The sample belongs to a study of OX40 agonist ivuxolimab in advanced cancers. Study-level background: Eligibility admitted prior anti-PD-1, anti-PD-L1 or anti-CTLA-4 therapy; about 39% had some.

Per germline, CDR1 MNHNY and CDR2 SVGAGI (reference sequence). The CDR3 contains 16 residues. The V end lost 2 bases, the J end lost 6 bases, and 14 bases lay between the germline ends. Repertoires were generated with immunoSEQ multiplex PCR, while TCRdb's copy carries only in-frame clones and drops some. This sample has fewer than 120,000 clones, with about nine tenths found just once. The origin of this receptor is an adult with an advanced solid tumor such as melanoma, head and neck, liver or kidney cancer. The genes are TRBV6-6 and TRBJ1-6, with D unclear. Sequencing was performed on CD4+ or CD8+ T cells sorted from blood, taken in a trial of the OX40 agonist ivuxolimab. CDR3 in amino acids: CASSYAPKGRNSPLHF. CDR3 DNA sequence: TGTGCCAGCAGTTACGCCCCGAAGGGTCGTAATTCACCCCTCCACTTT.